A selection of T cell receptor beta chains follows, all from one sample in a study of T cell responses to AZD1222 COVID-19 vaccine. Only in-frame clones appear in the TCRdb table, and some are missing; sequencing was by immunoSEQ multiplex PCR. Altogether 150,000 to 200,000 clones are present, about 92% being singletons, with the ten largest covering around 0.98%. The sequencing here drew on peripheral blood, taken 28 days after the second AZD1222 dose. The receptor set was obtained from an adult who received the AZD1222 COVID-19 vaccine. Each CDR3 is given with its conserved first and last residue. D genes are given only for firm matches. The listing skips clone size in some rows; elsewhere it reads once, few, many or a size class.

TGTGCCAGCAGCCTGGGGGGATTCGACGGCTACACCTTC CASSLGGFDGYTF - - TRBJ1-2 TRBV7-9
TGTGCCAGTAACCAGGCAGGGATAAAGGAGCAGTTCTTC CASNQAGIKEQFF - - TRBJ2-1 TRBV19
TGTGCCAGTAGTGAGTTCCCTACCTCTTCAACTAATGAAAAACTGTTTTTT CASSEFPTSSTNEKLFF - - TRBJ1-4 TRBV19
TGTGCCAGCAGCCAACGCCTAGCAGAGGAGCTGTTTTTT CASSQRLAEELFF - - TRBJ2-2 TRBV4-2
TGTGCCAGCAGTGATCAGGGAGCGGACTACAATGAGCAGTTCTTC CASSDQGADYNEQFF - - TRBJ2-1 TRBV6-1
TGCGCCAGCAGCCAAGTCCAGCGGGGGGAATTCAATGAGCAGTTCTTC CASSQVQRGEFNEQFF TRBD2 once TRBJ2-1 TRBV4-1
TGCAGTGCTAGTATGGAAGAATCCTACGAGCAGTACTTC CSASMEESYEQYF - - TRBJ2-7 TRBV20-1
TGTGCCAGCAGCTTAGGGGTAGCGGGGGATTACGAGCAGTACTTC CASSLGVAGDYEQYF TRBD2 - TRBJ2-7 TRBV7-8
TGTGCCACCAGCAGAGGGGTAGGGCAGGGGTACTTTGAAGCTTTCTTT CATSRGVGQGYFEAFF - - TRBJ1-1 TRBV15
TGTGCCAGCAGCTCCCTAAGTAGCGTCAGCTCCTACAATGAGCAGTTCTTC CASSSLSSVSSYNEQFF - - TRBJ2-1 TRBV7-6
TGTGCCAGCAGTGAAATTCAGGGGGCAAGCTACGAGCAGTACTTC CASSEIQGASYEQYF TRBD1 - TRBJ2-7 TRBV2
TGTGCCAGCAGCTTTAGGCCACAAAATGAAAAACTGTTTTTT CASSFRPQNEKLFF - - TRBJ1-4 TRBV7-8
TGTGCCATCAGTGATACAGGGAAGAGGGGAAACACCATATATTTT CAISDTGKRGNTIYF - - TRBJ1-3 TRBV10-3
TGTGCCAGCAGTTGGTCGGGGGAGCAGCCCCAGCATTTT CASSWSGEQPQHF - - TRBJ1-5 TRBV2
TGTGCCAGCAGTGCCGGGGTTCGCGAGCAGTACTTC CASSAGVREQYF - - TRBJ2-7 TRBV25-1
TGTGCCAGCAGATTGGACAGTAACTATGGCTACACCTTC CASRLDSNYGYTF - - TRBJ1-2 TRBV6-5
TGTGCCAGCAGCTTGGAGAAGTACTATGGCTACACCTTC CASSLEKYYGYTF - - TRBJ1-2 TRBV7-6
TGTGCCAGCAGTGAAGTGGGCCCCTTGGACACTGAAGCTTTCTTT CASSEVGPLDTEAFF - - TRBJ1-1 TRBV6-1
TGCGCCAGCAGCGGGGAGGGGAACACCGGGGAGCTGTTTTTT CASSGEGNTGELFF TRBD2 - TRBJ2-2 TRBV5-1
TGTGCCAGCAGTGAAGGTGGAGGGGGCAGCTACACCTTC CASSEGGGGSYTF TRBD1 - TRBJ1-2 TRBV6-1
TGTGCCAGCACCCCGGGGAATGTCAACACCGGGGAGCTGTTTTTT CASTPGNVNTGELFF - - TRBJ2-2 TRBV9
TGTGCCAGCATGGCCAGACCCACCATTAACAACTATGGCTACACCTTC CASMARPTINNYGYTF - once TRBJ1-2 TRBV2
TGTGCCAGCAGGTTTTCAGGGGGTTTCACTGAAGCTTTCTTT CASRFSGGFTEAFF TRBD1 - TRBJ1-1 TRBV7-9
TGTGCCAGCAGCTCGAATATGAACACTGAAGCTTTCTTT CASSSNMNTEAFF - - TRBJ1-1 TRBV6-5
TGTGCCAGCTCACCGGGACTAGCGGGGGGCGATACGCAGTATTTT CASSPGLAGGDTQYF TRBD2 - TRBJ2-3 TRBV18
TGCGCCAGCAGCGCCGGACAGGGGGCCACCGTTACCTTC CASSAGQGATVTF TRBD1 few TRBJ1-2 TRBV5-1
TGTGCCTCACACCGGTCGGGTAACACTGAAGCTTTCTTT CASHRSGNTEAFF - - TRBJ1-1 TRBV6-5
TGTGCCAGTAGTATAGAGGGGACAGGGGGCAATGAGCAGTTCTTC CASSIEGTGGNEQFF TRBD1 - TRBJ2-1 TRBV19
TGCGCCAGCAGCTTCGGAGCGGGCCAGGCGGACGAGCAGTACTTC CASSFGAGQADEQYF - - TRBJ2-7 TRBV5-1
TGTGCCAGCAGCGCTCGACATTACGGGGAGCTGTTTTTT CASSARHYGELFF - - TRBJ2-2 TRBV7-2
TGTGCCAGCAGCCCAAGGGACAGCAGCTCCTACGAGCAGTACTTC CASSPRDSSSYEQYF TRBD1 - TRBJ2-7 TRBV9
TGTGCCAGCAGATCGACAGGGGTGTCCTATAATTCACCCCTCCACTTT CASRSTGVSYNSPLHF TRBD1 - TRBJ1-6 TRBV7-2
TGCGCCAGCAGTGGGCTAACCCCAGACCCTAGTAACTATGGCTACACCTTC CASSGLTPDPSNYGYTF - - TRBJ1-2 TRBV10-2
TGTGCCAGCAGTCCTAGACTCCTTTCGGCCCAGCATTTT CASSPRLLSAQHF - - TRBJ1-5 TRBV2
TGTGCCATCAGTGAGGACCAATCAATCGAGCAGTACTTC CAISEDQSIEQYF - - TRBJ2-7 TRBV10-3
TGTGCCAGTGATGTTCCGGGACAGGGTAGAAGGAACACTGAAGCTTTCTTT CASDVPGQGRRNTEAFF TRBD1 - TRBJ1-1 TRBV2
TGCGCCAGCAGCACAGGGATAGGCGAAAAACTGTTTTTT CASSTGIGEKLFF - - TRBJ1-4 TRBV5-1
TGTGCCAGCAGTGAAGGACCTGGTGAAGCTTTCTTT CASSEGPGEAFF - - TRBJ1-1 TRBV2
TGTGCCAGCAGTTTTGGCATCGCCGGGACAGCTATCGAAGCTTTCTTT CASSFGIAGTAIEAFF TRBD1 - TRBJ1-1 TRBV6-5
TGTGCCAGCAGCCCCTGGGGGGACAGGGCCCAAGCTGGTGGAAACACCATATATTTT CASSPWGDRAQAGGNTIYF TRBD1 - TRBJ1-3 TRBV4-2
TGTGCCAGCAGCCAAGGAGAGGGACAGAATGAAAAACTGTTTTTT CASSQGEGQNEKLFF TRBD1 - TRBJ1-4 TRBV3-1/TRBV3-2
TGTGCCTGGAGGCCAACAGGGTCCCACTACGAGCAGTACTTC CAWRPTGSHYEQYF - once TRBJ2-7 TRBV30
TGTGCCAGAAAGGACGGCTCAACTAATGAAAAACTGTTTTTT CARKDGSTNEKLFF - - TRBJ1-4 TRBV2